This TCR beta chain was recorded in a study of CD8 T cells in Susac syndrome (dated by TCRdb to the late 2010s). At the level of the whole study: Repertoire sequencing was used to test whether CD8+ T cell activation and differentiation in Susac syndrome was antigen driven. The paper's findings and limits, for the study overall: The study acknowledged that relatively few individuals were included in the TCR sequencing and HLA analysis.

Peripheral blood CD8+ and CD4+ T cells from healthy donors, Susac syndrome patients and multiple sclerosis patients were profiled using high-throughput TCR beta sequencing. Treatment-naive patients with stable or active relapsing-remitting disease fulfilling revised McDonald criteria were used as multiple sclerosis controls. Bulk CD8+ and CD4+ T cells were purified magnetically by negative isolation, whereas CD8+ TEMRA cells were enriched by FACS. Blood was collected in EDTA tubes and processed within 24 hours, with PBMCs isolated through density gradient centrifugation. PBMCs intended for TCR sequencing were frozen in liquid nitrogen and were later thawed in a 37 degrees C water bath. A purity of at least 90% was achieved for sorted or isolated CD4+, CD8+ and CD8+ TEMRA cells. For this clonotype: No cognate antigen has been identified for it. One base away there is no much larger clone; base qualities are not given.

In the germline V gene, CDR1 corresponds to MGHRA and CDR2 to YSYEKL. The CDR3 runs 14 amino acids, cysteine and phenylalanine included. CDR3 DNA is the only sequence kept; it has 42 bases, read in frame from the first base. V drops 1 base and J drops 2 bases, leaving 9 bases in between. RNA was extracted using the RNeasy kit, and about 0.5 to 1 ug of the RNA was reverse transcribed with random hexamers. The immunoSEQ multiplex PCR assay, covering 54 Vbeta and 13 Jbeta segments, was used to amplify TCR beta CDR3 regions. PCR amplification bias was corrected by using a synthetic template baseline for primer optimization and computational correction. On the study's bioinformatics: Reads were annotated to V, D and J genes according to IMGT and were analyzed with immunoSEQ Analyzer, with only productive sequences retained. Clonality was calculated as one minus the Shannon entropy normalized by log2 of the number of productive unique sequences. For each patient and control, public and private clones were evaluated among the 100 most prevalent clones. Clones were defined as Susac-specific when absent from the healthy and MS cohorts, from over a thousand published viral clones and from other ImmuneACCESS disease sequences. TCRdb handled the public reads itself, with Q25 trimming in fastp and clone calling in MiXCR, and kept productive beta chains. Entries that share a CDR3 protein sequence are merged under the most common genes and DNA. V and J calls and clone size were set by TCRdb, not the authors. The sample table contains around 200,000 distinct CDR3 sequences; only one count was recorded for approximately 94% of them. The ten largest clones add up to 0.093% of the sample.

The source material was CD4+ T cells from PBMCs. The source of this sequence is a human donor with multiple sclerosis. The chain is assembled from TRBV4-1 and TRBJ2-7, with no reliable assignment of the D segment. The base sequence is TGCGCCAGCAGCCAAGTGGGCAGACCCTACGAGCAGTACTTC. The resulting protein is CASSQVGRPYEQYF.